This TCR beta chain was retrieved from a study of T cells in narcolepsy. Study-wide results and caveats: Same-patient CSF and blood CD4+ T cell clonotypes included HCRT-specific and TRIB2-specific autoreactive ones.

As regards this clone: Its specificity is not known.

Produced via immunoSEQ multiplex PCR; TCRdb's table is partial and in-frame only. The data hold around 30,000 clones, with roughly 88% observed a single time. V was pared by 5 bases and J by 5 bases, with 9 bases between. This CDR3 is 11 amino acids long. Germline CDR1 DFQATT, CDR2 SNEGSKA (reference sequence). The specimen was CD45RA- memory CD4+ T cells from PBMCs. The J gene is TRBJ2-5, the V gene TRBV20-1; perhaps TRBD2 as D (6 bases). This TCR was recovered from a human donor with narcolepsy. In DNA, the CDR3 is TGCAGTGCTGGGGGGTCCGAGACCCAGTACTTC. Translation gives CSAGGSETQYF.